These T cell receptor beta chains were read from a single sample in a study of T cells in localized non-small cell lung cancer. The protocol was immunoSEQ multiplex PCR, while the TCRdb copy is restricted to in-frame clones and leaves out a portion. This table has about 1,400 clones, around a quarter appearing once. Here the sequenced sample was normal lung tissue next to the tumor, taken before any cancer treatment. The origin of the receptors is a female donor older than 55 with stage I lung adenocarcinoma. Each CDR3 is given with its conserved first and last residue. The D gene is left open where the match is weak. The listing skips clone size in some rows; elsewhere it reads once, few, many or a size class.

length,size,J,D,V,DNA,CDR3
15,-,TRBJ1-1,-,TRBV14,TGTGCCAGCAGCCAAGCCCCGTCCGGGACGTTAAAAGCTTTCTTT,CASSQAPSGTLKAFF
12,-,TRBJ2-1,-,TRBV19,TGTGCCAGCTCGACCGAGGGGTATGAGCAGTTCTTC,CASSTEGYEQFF
14,few,TRBJ2-7,-,TRBV11-3,TGTGCCAGCAGCTTACGGGACAACTCCTACGAGCAGTACTTC,CASSLRDNSYEQYF
15,few,TRBJ2-7,-,TRBV11-3,TGTGCCAGCAGCTTAGAAGGGGGGAGTGGGTACGAGCAGTACTTC,CASSLEGGSGYEQYF
13,-,TRBJ1-1,TRBD1,TRBV6-8,TGTGCCAGCAGCCTCAGGGGGCACACTGAAGCTTTCTTT,CASSLRGHTEAFF
14,-,TRBJ2-2,-,TRBV30,TGTGCCTGTTTGCCCGGGGCCCCGACCGGGGAGCTGTTTTTT,CACLPGAPTGELFF
14,once,TRBJ2-5,TRBD1,TRBV18,TGTGCCAGCTCACCACCAGGGGGCTTGGAGACCCAGTACTTC,CASSPPGGLETQYF
15,-,TRBJ1-2,-,TRBV19,TGTGCCAGTAGTATATCGAATTGGGGAAGCGGTGGCTACACCTTC,CASSISNWGSGGYTF
13,-,TRBJ2-5,-,TRBV12-5,TGTGCCAGCACCCTAGAAGGGGACGAGACCCAGTACTTC,CASTLEGDETQYF
14,few,TRBJ2-7,-,TRBV6-8,TGTGCCAGCAGTTCCTTTTTGGGTACCTACGAGCAGTACTTC,CASSSFLGTYEQYF
14,-,TRBJ2-5,-,TRBV18,TGTGCCAGCTCACTTTGGACGGAGGGGGAGACCCAGTACTTC,CASSLWTEGETQYF
13,-,TRBJ1-1,-,TRBV6-8,TGTGCCAGCAGTTACGGGGGATACACTGAAGCTTTCTTT,CASSYGGYTEAFF
14,few,TRBJ2-5,TRBD1,TRBV11-3,TGTGCCAGCAGGGCCGGGACAGGGCAAGAGACCCAGTACTTC,CASRAGTGQETQYF
12,-,TRBJ1-2,-,TRBV6-8,TGTGCCAGCAGTGGAGGGTTTAGAGGCTACACCTTC,CASSGGFRGYTF
14,few,TRBJ1-3,-,TRBV19,TGTGCCAGTAGTACAGGGGCGACTGGAAACACCATATATTTT,CASSTGATGNTIYF
14,-,TRBJ1-4,-,TRBV5-1,TGCGCCAGCGGTCTTTCAGGGACTAATGAAAAACTGTTTTTT,CASGLSGTNEKLFF
17,-,TRBJ2-7,-,TRBV5-1,TGCGCCAGCAGCTACGAGGACACCTACTACCGGGGATACGAGCAGTACTTC,CASSYEDTYYRGYEQYF
15,-,TRBJ2-1,TRBD2,TRBV19,TGTGCCAGTAGTATAGATACGTCTAGCGGCAATGAGCAGTTCTTC,CASSIDTSSGNEQFF
13,few,TRBJ2-3,-,TRBV9,TGTGCCAGCAGCGCCGGGACCACAGATACGCAGTATTTT,CASSAGTTDTQYF
16,-,TRBJ1-5,-,TRBV9,TGTGCCAGCAGTTTCCCGACAACCTATAGCAATCAGCCCCAGCATTTT,CASSFPTTYSNQPQHF
16,-,TRBJ1-5,-,TRBV19,TGTGCCAGTAGTTACGTGAACCAAGAGCCGTTTCAGCCCCAGCATTTT,CASSYVNQEPFQPQHF
13,once,TRBJ1-2,-,TRBV18,TGTGCCAGCTCACCTCATAAGGGGGAAGGCTACACCTTC,CASSPHKGEGYTF
13,once,TRBJ1-3,-,TRBV29-1,TGCAGCGTCCCATGGGGCTCTGGAAACACCATATATTTT,CSVPWGSGNTIYF
15,few,TRBJ2-1,TRBD2,TRBV5-1,TGCGCCAGCAGCCAAGACGGGGGGACCTACAATGAGCAGTTCTTC,CASSQDGGTYNEQFF
14,-,TRBJ1-3,-,TRBV6-8,TGTGCCATCACCTCCGGGGGCTCGGGAAACACCATATATTTT,CAITSGGSGNTIYF
13,-,TRBJ1-1,TRBD1,TRBV19,TGTGCCAGTATAGGGGACAGAGGCACTGAAGCTTTCTTT,CASIGDRGTEAFF
13,large,TRBJ1-1,-,TRBV14,TGTGCCAGCAGCCCCCTGGGTTTCCCTGAAGCTTTCTTT,CASSPLGFPEAFF
13,-,TRBJ2-1,-,TRBV25-1,TGTGCCAGCAGTGAAGGGAACTACAATGAGCAGTTCTTC,CASSEGNYNEQFF
11,-,TRBJ1-2,-,TRBV10-1,TGCGCCAGCAGTGGAGCCCAAGGCTACACCTTC,CASSGAQGYTF
15,-,TRBJ2-1,-,TRBV5-1,TGCGCCAGCAGCTCAGAAGGCAGGGATTTCGATGAGCAGTTCTTC,CASSSEGRDFDEQFF
16,-,TRBJ2-7,-,TRBV10-3,TGTGCCAGCCGGGGCCATAGCGGAATTAACTCCTACGAGCAGTACTTC,CASRGHSGINSYEQYF
15,-,TRBJ2-7,TRBD1,TRBV5-1,TGCGCCAGCAGCCAAGATACGGGACAGAGCTACGAGCAGTACTTC,CASSQDTGQSYEQYF
15,few,TRBJ2-2,-,TRBV6-8,TGTGCCATCAGTGCAGACAGGACTTACACCGGGGAGCTGTTTTTT,CAISADRTYTGELFF
18,-,TRBJ2-5,TRBD2,TRBV11-3,TGTGCCAGCAGCTTTCGCTCGACTTCGGCGGGAGGCCTAGAGACCCAGTACTTC,CASSFRSTSAGGLETQYF
16,-,TRBJ1-1,TRBD1,TRBV5-1,TGCGCCAGCAGCCCCGGGACAGGGAGGATGAACACTGAAGCTTTCTTT,CASSPGTGRMNTEAFF
14,-,TRBJ2-3,-,TRBV19,TGTGCCAGTGCTCTGCAAGGGTCAGCAGATACGCAGTATTTT,CASALQGSADTQYF